These T cell receptor beta chains were read from a single sample in a study of technical replicates of blood from a handful of donors. TCRdb's table, derived via immunoSEQ multiplex PCR, lists solely in-frame clones and lacks some. This table has about 84,000 clones, 98% appearing once. The sequencing input was T cells isolated from PBMCs. Receptor source: a human donor in good health. CDR3s include the opening cysteine and the closing phenylalanine or tryptophan.

j_call	v_call	cdr3_length	cdr3_aa
TRBJ2-2	TRBV11-3	14	CASSSPGGTGELFF
TRBJ2-6	TRBV2	14	CASSATSGANVLTF
TRBJ1-4	TRBV27	11	CASIGGGKLFF
TRBJ2-7	TRBV9	14	CASSALAGASEQYF
TRBJ2-7	TRBV4-2	15	CASSQTDRGPYEQYF
TRBJ1-1	TRBV7-9	16	CASSDTRTERNTEAFF
TRBJ2-7	TRBV5-6	16	CASSLGARGSSYEQYF
TRBJ2-3	TRBV7-9	14	CASSLTGDSDTQYF
TRBJ2-3	TRBV5-6	15	CASSNEWTAEGTQYF
TRBJ2-2	TRBV5-1	13	CASSSPFPGELFF
TRBJ2-1	TRBV6-1	13	CASISGFYNEQFF
TRBJ2-7	TRBV4-1	13	CASSQGLAYEQYF
TRBJ2-7	TRBV7-2	15	CASSLSGQNSYEQYF
TRBJ1-1	TRBV27	15	CASSQGLGSPTEAFF
TRBJ1-5	TRBV6-1	16	CASSDAARFGNQPQHF
TRBJ1-2	TRBV28	13	CASLDRGNYGYTF